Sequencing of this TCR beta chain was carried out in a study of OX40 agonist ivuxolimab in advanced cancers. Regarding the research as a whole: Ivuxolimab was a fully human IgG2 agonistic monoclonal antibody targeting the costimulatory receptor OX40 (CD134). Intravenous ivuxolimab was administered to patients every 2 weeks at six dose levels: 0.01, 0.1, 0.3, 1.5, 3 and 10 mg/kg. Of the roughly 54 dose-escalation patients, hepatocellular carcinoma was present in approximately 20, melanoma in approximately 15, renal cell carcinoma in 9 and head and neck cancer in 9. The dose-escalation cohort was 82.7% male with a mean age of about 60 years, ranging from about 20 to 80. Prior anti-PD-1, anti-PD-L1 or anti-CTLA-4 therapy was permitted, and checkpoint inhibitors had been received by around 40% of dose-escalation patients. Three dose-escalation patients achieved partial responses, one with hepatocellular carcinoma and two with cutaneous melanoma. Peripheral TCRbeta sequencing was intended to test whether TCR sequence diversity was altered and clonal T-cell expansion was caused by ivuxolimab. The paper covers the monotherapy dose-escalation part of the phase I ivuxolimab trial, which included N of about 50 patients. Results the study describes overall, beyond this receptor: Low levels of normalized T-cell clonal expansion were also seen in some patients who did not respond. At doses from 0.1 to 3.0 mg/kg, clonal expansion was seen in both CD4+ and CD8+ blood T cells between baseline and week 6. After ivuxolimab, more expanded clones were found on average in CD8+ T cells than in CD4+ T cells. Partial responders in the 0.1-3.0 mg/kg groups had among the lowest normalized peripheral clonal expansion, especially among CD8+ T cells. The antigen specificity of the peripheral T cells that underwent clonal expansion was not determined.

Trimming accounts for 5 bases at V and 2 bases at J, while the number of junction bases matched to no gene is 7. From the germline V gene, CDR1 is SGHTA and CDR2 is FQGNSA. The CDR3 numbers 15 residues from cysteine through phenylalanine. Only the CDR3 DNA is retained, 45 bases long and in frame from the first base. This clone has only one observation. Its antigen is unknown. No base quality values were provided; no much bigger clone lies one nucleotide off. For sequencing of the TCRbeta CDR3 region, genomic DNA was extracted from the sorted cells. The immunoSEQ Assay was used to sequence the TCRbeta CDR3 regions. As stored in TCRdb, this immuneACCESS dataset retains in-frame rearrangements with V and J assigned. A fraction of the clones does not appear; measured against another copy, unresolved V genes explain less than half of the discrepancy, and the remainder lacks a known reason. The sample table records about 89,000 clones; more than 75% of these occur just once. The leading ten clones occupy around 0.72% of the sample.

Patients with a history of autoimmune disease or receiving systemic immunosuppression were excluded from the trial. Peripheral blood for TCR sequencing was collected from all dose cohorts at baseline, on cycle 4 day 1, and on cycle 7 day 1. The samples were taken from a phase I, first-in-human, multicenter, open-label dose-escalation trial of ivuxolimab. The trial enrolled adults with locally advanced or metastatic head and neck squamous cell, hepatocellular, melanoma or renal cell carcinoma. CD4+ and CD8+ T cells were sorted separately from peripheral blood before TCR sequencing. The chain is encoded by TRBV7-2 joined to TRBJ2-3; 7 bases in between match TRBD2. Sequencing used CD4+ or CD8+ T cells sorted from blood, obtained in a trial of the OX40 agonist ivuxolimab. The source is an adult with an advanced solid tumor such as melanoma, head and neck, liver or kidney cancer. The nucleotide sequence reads TGTGCCAGCAGCAGAGCGGGGTTTTTCACAGATACGCAGTATTTT. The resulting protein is CASSRAGFFTDTQYF. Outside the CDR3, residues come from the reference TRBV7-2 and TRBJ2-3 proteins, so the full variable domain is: GAGVSQSPSNKVTEKGKDVELRCDPISGHTALYWYRQSLGQGLEFLIYFQGNSAPDKSGLPSDRFSAERTGGSVSTLTIQRTQQEDSAVYLCASSRAGFFTDTQYFGPGTRLTVL.